This section outlines one T cell receptor (beta chain) sequence together with its context. The antigen remains unidentified. These data come from a study of cytomegalovirus exposure and HLA in healthy donors. Study results and caveats: It was reportedly the case that the classifier diagnosed cytomegalovirus status with high specificity and sensitivity. In a later analysis, specific HLA alleles were associated with over 15,000 TCR beta sequences at a 0.05 false discovery rate. Differences between HLA loci emerged in a later analysis of TCR association rates, with DRB1 most and HLA-C fewest. A later analysis showed that HLA-associated TCR beta chains had undergone more clonal expansion than equally common others.

Primers: 60 Vbeta forward and 13 Jbeta reverse. This table comes from immunoSEQ multiplex PCR, and its TCRdb copy is limited to in-frame clones, with some not included. The table shows a few hundred thousand clones, with approximately 80% occurring only once. This TCR came from a man younger than 40 in good health and CMV-seronegative. What was sequenced was PBMCs.

The CDR3 sequence: CASSLSAGLTINEQFF. CDR3 DNA sequence: TGTGCCAGCAGTTTATCTGCGGGACTAACGATTAATGAGCAGTTCTTC. The V gene is TRBV27, the J gene TRBJ2-1; 7 nucleotides line up with TRBD2. CDR1 is MNHEY, CDR2 SMNVEV, per germline (reference sequence). V trimming: 0 bases; J trimming: 7 bases; junction bases outside the gene matches: 9. The CDR3 sequence is 16 residues long.